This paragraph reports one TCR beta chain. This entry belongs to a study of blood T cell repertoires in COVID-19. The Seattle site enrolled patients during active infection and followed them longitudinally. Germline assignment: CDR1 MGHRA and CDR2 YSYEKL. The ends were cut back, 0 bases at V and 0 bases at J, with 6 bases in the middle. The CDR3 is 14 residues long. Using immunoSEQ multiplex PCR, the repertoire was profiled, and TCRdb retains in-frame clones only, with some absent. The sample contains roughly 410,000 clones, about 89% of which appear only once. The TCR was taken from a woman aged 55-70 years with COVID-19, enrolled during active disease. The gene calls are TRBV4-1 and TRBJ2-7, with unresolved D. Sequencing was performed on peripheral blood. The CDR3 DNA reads TGCGCCAGCAGCCAAGAGGCGGACTCCTACGAGCAGTACTTC. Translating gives CASSQEADSYEQYF.